These 17 T cell receptor beta chains originate from one sample sequenced in a study of cytomegalovirus exposure and HLA in healthy donors. Libraries were prepared by immunoSEQ multiplex PCR; TCRdb keeps only in-frame clonotypes and omits some of them. The sample contains under 200,000 clones, roughly nine tenths of which appear only once. Sequencing used PBMCs. All receptors derive from a woman aged 30 to 39 in good health and CMV-seronegative.

The chain uses TRBV5-4 and TRBJ2-7; D uncertain. Germline CDR1 SGHNT, CDR2 YYREEE (reference sequence). The CDR3 runs to 15 residues. Trimming shortened V by 0 bases and J by 0 bases, and 10 bases separated the two germline ends. The CDR3 DNA follows: TGTGCCAGCAGCTTGGATGGGCTTGGCTCCTACGAGCAGTACTTC. As protein: CASSLDGLGSYEQYF.

The gene calls are TRBV29-1 and TRBJ1-2, with no clear D. The length of the CDR3 is 13 residues. V lost 1 base and J 5 bases, leaving 11 bases between the germline ends. The germline gives CDR1 SQVTM, CDR2 ANQGSEA. For the CDR3, the DNA is TGCAGCGTTGAAGGCCTTGGAGGATATGGCTACACCTTC. Encoded protein: CSVEGLGGYGYTF.

The J gene is TRBJ1-6, the V gene TRBV2; D is uncertain. V was shortened by 4 bases and J by 10 bases, with 14 bases between the two germline ends. This CDR3 has 14 amino acids. Per the germline V gene, CDR1 is SNHLY and CDR2 is FYNNEI. The DNA for the CDR3 is TGTGCCAGCAGTGGCGCCAGCACTAACTCACCCCTCCACTTT. Protein: CASSGASTNSPLHF. Drawing the rest from reference TRBV2 and TRBJ1-6, the complete variable domain is EPEVTQTPSHQVTQMGQEVILRCVPISNHLYFYWYRQILGQKVEFLVSFYNNEISEKSEIFDDQFSVERPDGSNFTLKIRSTKLEDSAMYFCASSGASTNSPLHFGNGTRLTVT.

The chain employs TRBV5-4 and TRBJ2-1; 9 bases line up with TRBD2. Germline V gene sequence: CDR1 SGHNT, CDR2 YYREEE (reference sequence). V lost 4 bases, J lost 5 bases, and 7 bases stayed unmatched. This CDR3 is built from 15 residues. CDR3 sequence: CASSLPGLADNEQFF. CDR3 sequence (DNA): TGTGCCAGCAGCCTGCCGGGACTAGCTGACAATGAGCAGTTCTTC.

This chain joins TRBV5-1 and TRBJ1-4; 8 bases map to TRBD1. CDR1 and CDR2 (germline): SGHRS, YFSETQ. This CDR3 is built from 14 residues. The junction had 5 bases not matched to a gene; V was cut back by 2 bases and J by 8 bases. The CDR3 spells CASSFGQGGEKLFF. DNA for the CDR3: TGCGCCAGCAGCTTTGGACAGGGTGGAGAAAAACTGTTTTTT.

A few counts support this clone. The V call is TRBV7-9, the J call TRBJ1-5; D is unclear. The CDR3 sequence is 16 residues long. CDR1 and CDR2 from the germline V gene are SEHNR and FQNEAQ (reference sequence). The ends were cut back, 3 bases at V and 1 base at J, with 13 bases in the middle. CDR3: CASSFSGLKSNQPQHF. DNA for the CDR3: TGTGCCAGCAGCTTCTCGGGCTTGAAGAGCAATCAGCCCCAGCATTTT.

This clone was seen a handful of times. The chain joins TRBV7-3 to TRBJ2-7; TRBD1 aligns across 7 bases. The V segment lost 0 bases and the J segment 8 bases; nucleotides outside the gene matches: 7. The CDR3 is 14 amino acids. Germline CDR1 reads SGHTA; CDR2 reads FQGTGA. The CDR3 sequence is CASSLTGTAGKQYF. The CDR3 nucleotides are TGTGCCAGCAGCTTAACCGGGACAGCAGGGAAGCAGTACTTC.

This chain links TRBV5-3 with TRBJ1-6, with TRBD1 matching over 7 bases. Being an ORF, TRBV5-3 has a function that is uncertain. Trimming took 3 bases from V and 7 from J; bases not matched to a gene: 10. There are 16 residues in the CDR3. The DNA of the CDR3 is TGTGCCAGAAGCTCCCCGGGACAGACTCCCAATTCACCCCTCCACTTT. Amino acid sequence: CARSSPGQTPNSPLHF.

The chain recombines TRBV6-1 with TRBJ2-2, with a weak D call TRBD2 (6 bases). The CDR3 has 14 amino acids. V lost 6 bases to trimming and J lost 6 bases, with 14 bases between them. CDR1 is MNHNS and CDR2 is SASEGT in the germline V gene. The CDR3 sequence is CASRDPGRPGELFF. In DNA, the CDR3 is TGTGCCAGCAGAGACCCCGGGAGACCCGGGGAGCTGTTTTTT.

The chain employs TRBV6-6 and TRBJ1-2; D may be TRBD1 (5 bases). This CDR3 region has 14 residues. V was pared by 5 bases and J by 3 bases, with 13 bases between. Germline CDR1 reads MNHNY; CDR2 reads SVGAGI (reference sequence). The CDR3 reads CASSPPGVDYGYTF. The CDR3 DNA reads TGTGCCAGCAGTCCTCCGGGGGTAGACTATGGCTACACCTTC.

The rearrangement uses TRBV7-6 and TRBJ2-1; 11 nucleotides agree with TRBD1. V lost 1 base and J lost 9; bases outside the gene matches: 8. CDR3 size: 16 residues. Germline values: CDR1 SGHVS, CDR2 FNYEAQ. The CDR3 DNA reads as TGTGCCAGCAGCTTAGGGGGCGGACAGGGGGCTTCTGAGCAGTTCTTC. Translation: CASSLGGGQGASEQFF.

The rearrangement uses TRBV5-1 and TRBJ2-6; 11 nucleotides agree with TRBD1. Germline CDR1 and CDR2: SGHRS and YFSETQ. The CDR3 runs 18 residues. The V and J ends lost 5 bases and 0 bases, in that order; junction bases with no gene match: 7. CDR3 in DNA: TGCGCCAGCAGGGAGGACAGGGGGCTTACCTCTGGGGCCAACGTCCTGACTTTC. Its translation: CASREDRGLTSGANVLTF.

V gene TRBV28 combines with J gene TRBJ1-2, with D possibly TRBD1 on 5 matching bases. Trimming left V 5 bases short and J 5 bases short, with 15 bases between. Germline CDR1 reads MDHEN; CDR2 reads SYDVKM. The CDR3 sequence is 14 residues long. The CDR3, as DNA: TGTGCCAGCAGTCCCCCCGAGACAGAGTATGGCTACACCTTC. As protein: CASSPPETEYGYTF.

V is TRBV7-7 and J is TRBJ2-7, with unresolved D. V lost 5 bases to trimming and J lost 0 bases, with 11 bases between them. Per germline, CDR1 SSHAT and CDR2 FNYEAQ (reference sequence). This CDR3 region has 14 residues. DNA of the CDR3: TGTGCCAGCAGCCCCGTGGGCCTCTCCTACGAGCAGTACTTC. Translation gives CASSPVGLSYEQYF.

The chain joins TRBV4-3 to TRBJ2-7; possibly TRBD1 for D (6 bases). This CDR3 contains 16 residues. Per the germline V gene, CDR1 is LGHNA and CDR2 is YSLEER. The V end lost 0 bases, the J end lost 3 bases, and 15 bases lay between the germline ends. CDR3 sequence: CASSQDPQGTGYEQYF. CDR3 sequence (DNA): TGCGCCAGCAGCCAAGACCCACAGGGCACGGGCTACGAGCAGTACTTC.

The CDR3 DNA follows: TGTGCCAGCAGTTTAGGGACGACCTACGAGCAGTACTTC. Its protein product is CASSLGTTYEQYF. The chain recombines TRBV27 with TRBJ2-7, with D perhaps given as TRBD1 or TRBD2 (5 bases each). The CDR3 covers 13 residues. Trimming took 2 bases from V and 2 from J, leaving 7 bases between them. Germline lookup yields CDR1 MNHEY and CDR2 SMNVEV (reference sequence).

This clone was seen a handful of times. The rearrangement uses TRBV6-5 and TRBJ2-7, with TRBD2 identical over 9 bases. Germline V gene data show CDR1 as MNHEY and CDR2 as SVGAGI. The CDR3 spans 16 residues. The J segment lost 3 bases and the V segment lost 2 bases, leaving 8 bases of the junction unmatched. Here the CDR3 DNA reads TGTGCCAGCAGTTACCGGTGGGCGGGGGGGCTCTACGAGCAGTACTTC. Amino acid sequence: CASSYRWAGGLYEQYF.